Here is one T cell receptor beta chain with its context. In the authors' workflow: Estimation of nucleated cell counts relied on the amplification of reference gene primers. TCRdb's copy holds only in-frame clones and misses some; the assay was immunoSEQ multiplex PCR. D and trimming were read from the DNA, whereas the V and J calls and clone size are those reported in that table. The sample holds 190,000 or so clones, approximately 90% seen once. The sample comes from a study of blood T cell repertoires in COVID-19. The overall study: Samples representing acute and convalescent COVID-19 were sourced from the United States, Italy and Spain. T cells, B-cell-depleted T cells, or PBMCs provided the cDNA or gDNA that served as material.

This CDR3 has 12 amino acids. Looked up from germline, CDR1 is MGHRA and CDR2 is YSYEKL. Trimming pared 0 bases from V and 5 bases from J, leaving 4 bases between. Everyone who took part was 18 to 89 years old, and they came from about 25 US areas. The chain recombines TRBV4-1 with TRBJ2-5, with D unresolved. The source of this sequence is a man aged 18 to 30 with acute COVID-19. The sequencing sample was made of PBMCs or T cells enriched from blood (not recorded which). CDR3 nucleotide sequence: TGCGCCAGCAGCCAAGATCGGGAGACCCAGTACTTC. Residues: CASSQDRETQYF.